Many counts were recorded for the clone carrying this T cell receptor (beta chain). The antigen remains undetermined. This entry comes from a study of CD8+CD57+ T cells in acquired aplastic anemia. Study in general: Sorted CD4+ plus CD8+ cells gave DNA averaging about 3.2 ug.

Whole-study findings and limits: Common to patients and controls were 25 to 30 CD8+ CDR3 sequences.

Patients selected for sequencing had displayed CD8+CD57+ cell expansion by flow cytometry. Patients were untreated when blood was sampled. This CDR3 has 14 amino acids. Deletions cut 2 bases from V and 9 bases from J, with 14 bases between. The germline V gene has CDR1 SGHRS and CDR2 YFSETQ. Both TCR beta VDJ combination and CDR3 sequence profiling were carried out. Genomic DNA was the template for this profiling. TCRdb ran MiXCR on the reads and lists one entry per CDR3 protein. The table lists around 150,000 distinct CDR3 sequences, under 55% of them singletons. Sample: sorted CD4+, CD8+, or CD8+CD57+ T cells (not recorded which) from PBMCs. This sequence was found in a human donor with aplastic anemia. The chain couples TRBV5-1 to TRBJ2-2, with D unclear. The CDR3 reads CASSFTRSDRELFF. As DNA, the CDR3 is TGCGCCAGCAGCTTCACTCGCTCCGATCGGGAGCTGTTTTTT.